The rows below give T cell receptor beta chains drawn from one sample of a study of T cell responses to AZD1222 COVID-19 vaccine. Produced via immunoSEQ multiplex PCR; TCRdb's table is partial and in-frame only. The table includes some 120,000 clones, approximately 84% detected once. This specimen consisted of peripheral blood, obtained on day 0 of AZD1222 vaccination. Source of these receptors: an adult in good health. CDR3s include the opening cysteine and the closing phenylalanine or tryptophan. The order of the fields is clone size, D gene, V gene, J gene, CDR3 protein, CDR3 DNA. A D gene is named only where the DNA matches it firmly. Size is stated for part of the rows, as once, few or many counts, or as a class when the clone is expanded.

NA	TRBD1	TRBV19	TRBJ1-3	CATGQGLENTIYF	TGTGCCACCGGACAGGGTCTAGAAAACACCATATATTTT
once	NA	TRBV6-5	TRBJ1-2	CASSYSRGSYGYTF	TGTGCCAGCAGTTACTCAAGGGGGTCCTATGGCTACACCTTC
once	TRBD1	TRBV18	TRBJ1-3	CASSPGTGSRNTIYF	TGTGCCAGCTCACCTGGGACAGGCTCAAGAAACACCATATATTTT
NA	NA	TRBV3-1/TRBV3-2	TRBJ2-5	CASSQGLTSGSLETQYF	TGTGCCAGCAGCCAAGGTTTAACTAGTGGGTCATTAGAGACCCAGTACTTC
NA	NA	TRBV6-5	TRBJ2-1	CASSTGPNNEQFF	TGTGCCAGCAGTACAGGACCCAACAATGAGCAGTTCTTC
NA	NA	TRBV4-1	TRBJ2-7	CASSLPEVSSSYEQYF	TGCGCCAGCAGTCTCCCCGAGGTATCTAGCTCCTACGAGCAGTACTTC
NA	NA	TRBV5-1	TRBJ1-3	CASSLYGQEAGNTIYF	TGCGCCAGCAGCTTGTACGGTCAGGAAGCTGGAAACACCATATATTTT
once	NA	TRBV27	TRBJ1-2	CASSPRNGQDFYGYTF	TGTGCCAGCAGTCCCCGGAATGGCCAGGATTTCTATGGCTACACCTTC
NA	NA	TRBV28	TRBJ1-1	CASSLFFWFIRGNTEAFF	TGTGCCAGCAGTTTATTTTTTTGGTTTATCAGGGGGAACACTGAAGCTTTCTTT
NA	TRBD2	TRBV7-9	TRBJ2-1	CASSLAPSGATRYNEQFF	TGTGCCAGCAGCTTAGCCCCTAGCGGGGCAACACGATACAATGAGCAGTTCTTC
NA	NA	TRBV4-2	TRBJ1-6	CASTIFPTEMNSPLHF	TGTGCCAGCACAATCTTCCCCACAGAGATGAATTCACCCCTCCACTTT
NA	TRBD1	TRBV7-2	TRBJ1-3	CASSLKGAGLSGNTIYF	TGTGCCAGCAGCTTAAAGGGGGCAGGCCTCTCTGGAAACACCATATATTTT
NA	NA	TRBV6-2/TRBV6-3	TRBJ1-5	CASSTDRMGFQPQHF	TGTGCCAGCAGTACCGACAGGATGGGATTTCAGCCCCAGCATTTT
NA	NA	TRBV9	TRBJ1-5	CASSVGGLGNQPQHF	TGTGCCAGCAGCGTAGGAGGTTTGGGCAATCAGCCCCAGCATTTT
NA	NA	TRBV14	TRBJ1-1	CASSPAHYQDTEAFF	TGTGCCAGCAGCCCTGCCCATTATCAGGACACTGAAGCTTTCTTT
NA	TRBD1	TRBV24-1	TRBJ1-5	CATLNRGSNQPQHF	TGTGCCACTTTGAACAGGGGTAGCAATCAGCCCCAGCATTTT
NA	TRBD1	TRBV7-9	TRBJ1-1	CASSQQQGMNTEAFF	TGTGCCAGCAGCCAACAACAGGGGATGAACACTGAAGCTTTCTTT
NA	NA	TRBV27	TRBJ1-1	CASSYRDIRSTEAFF	TGTGCCAGCAGTTACCGGGACATCAGGAGTACTGAAGCTTTCTTT
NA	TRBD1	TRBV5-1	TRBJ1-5	CASSLHGQGGQPQHF	TGCGCCAGCAGCTTGCATGGACAGGGAGGCCAGCCCCAGCATTTT
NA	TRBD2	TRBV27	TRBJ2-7	CASSFGGGSSYEQYF	TGTGCCAGCAGTTTCGGCGGGGGGAGCTCCTACGAGCAGTACTTC
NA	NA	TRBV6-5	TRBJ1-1	CASSQPRINTEAFF	TGTGCCAGCAGCCAGCCCAGAATCAACACTGAAGCTTTCTTT
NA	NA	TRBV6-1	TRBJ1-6	CASSGPPLSGFRNSPLHF	TGTGCCAGCAGTGGCCCCCCCCTCAGTGGGTTTCGGAATTCACCCCTCCACTTT
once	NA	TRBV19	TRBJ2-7	CASSSPRGGNKEQYF	TGTGCCAGTAGTTCCCCCAGGGGGGGAAATAAGGAGCAGTACTTC
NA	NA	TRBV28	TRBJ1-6	CASSRQGLDLSPLHF	TGTGCCAGCAGTAGGCAGGGTTTGGACCTTTCACCCCTCCACTTT
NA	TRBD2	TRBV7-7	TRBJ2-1	CASSPLAGATYNEQFF	TGTGCCAGCAGCCCCCTTGCGGGAGCGACCTACAATGAGCAGTTCTTC
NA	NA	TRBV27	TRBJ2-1	CASSSFPYNEQFF	TGTGCCAGCAGTTCCTTCCCCTACAATGAGCAGTTCTTC
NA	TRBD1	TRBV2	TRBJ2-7	CASMIRTGSYEQYF	TGTGCCAGCATGATCCGGACAGGGTCATACGAGCAGTACTTC
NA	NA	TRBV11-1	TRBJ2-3	CASSLGSRTDTQYF	TGTGCCAGCAGCCTTGGGAGCCGCACAGATACGCAGTATTTT
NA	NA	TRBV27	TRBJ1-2	CASSFRNNYGYTF	TGTGCCAGCAGTTTTAGGAATAACTATGGCTACACCTTC
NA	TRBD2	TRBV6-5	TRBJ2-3	CASRRTSGADTQYF	TGTGCCAGCAGACGGACTAGCGGGGCCGATACGCAGTATTTT
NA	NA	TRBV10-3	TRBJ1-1	CAMPVSTEAFF	TGTGCCATGCCGGTGAGCACTGAAGCTTTCTTT
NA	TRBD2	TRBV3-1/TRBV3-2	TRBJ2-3	CASSPQGGAQYF	TGTGCCAGCAGCCCGCAGGGAGGGGCGCAGTATTTT
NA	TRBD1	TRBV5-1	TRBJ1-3	CASSFSQGAGNTIYF	TGCGCCAGCAGCTTTAGCCAGGGGGCAGGAAACACCATATATTTT